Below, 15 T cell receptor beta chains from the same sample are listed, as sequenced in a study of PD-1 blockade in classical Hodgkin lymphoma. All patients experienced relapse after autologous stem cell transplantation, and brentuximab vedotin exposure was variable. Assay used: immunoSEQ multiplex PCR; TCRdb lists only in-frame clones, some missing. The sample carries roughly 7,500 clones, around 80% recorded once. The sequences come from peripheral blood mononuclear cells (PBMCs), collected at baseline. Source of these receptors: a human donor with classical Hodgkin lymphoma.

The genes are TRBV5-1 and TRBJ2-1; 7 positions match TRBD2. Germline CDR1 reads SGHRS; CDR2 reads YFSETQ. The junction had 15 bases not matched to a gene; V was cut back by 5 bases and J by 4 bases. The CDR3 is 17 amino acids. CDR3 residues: CASRLIAGPEGYNEQFF. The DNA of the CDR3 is TGCGCCAGCAGGCTGATAGCGGGTCCAGAAGGGTACAATGAGCAGTTCTTC.

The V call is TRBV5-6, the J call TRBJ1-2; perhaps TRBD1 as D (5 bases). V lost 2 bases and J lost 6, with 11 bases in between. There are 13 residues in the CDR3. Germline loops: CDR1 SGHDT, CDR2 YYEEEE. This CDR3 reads CASSFTGTNGYTF. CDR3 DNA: TGTGCCAGCAGCTTCACGGGGACGAATGGCTACACCTTC.

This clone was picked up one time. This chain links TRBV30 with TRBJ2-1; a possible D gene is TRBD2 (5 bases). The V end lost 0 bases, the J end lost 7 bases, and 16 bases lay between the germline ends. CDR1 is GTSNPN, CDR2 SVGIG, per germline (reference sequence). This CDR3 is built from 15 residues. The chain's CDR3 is CAWSVRGPVGNEQFF. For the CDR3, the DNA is TGTGCCTGGAGTGTACGAGGGCCCGTGGGGAATGAGCAGTTCTTC.

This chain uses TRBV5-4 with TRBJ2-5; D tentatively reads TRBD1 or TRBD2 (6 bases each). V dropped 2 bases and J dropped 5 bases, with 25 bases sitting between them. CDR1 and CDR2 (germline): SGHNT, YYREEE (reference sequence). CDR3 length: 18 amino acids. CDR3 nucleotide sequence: TGTGCCAGCAGCTTAGTAGGGGGAAGACTAGTGGGCTTGGAGACCCAGTACTTC. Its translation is CASSLVGGRLVGLETQYF. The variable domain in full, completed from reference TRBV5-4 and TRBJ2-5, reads ETGVTQSPTHLIKTRGQQVTLRCSSQSGHNTVSWYQQALGQGPQFIFQYYREEENGRGNFPPRFSGLQFPNYSSELNVNALELDDSALYLCASSLVGGRLVGLETQYFGPGTRLLVL.

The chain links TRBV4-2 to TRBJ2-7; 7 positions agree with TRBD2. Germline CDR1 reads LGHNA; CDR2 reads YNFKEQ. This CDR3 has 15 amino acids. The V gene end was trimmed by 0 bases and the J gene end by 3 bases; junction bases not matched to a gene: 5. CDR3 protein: CASSQDIAGYYEQYF. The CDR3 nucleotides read TGTGCCAGCAGCCAAGACATAGCGGGCTACTACGAGCAGTACTTC.

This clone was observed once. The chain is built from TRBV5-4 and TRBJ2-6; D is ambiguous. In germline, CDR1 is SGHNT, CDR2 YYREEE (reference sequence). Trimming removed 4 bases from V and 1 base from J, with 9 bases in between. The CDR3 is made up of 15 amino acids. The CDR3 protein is CASSPLASGANVLTF. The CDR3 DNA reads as TGTGCCAGCAGCCCTCTGGCATCTGGGGCCAACGTCCTGACTTTC.

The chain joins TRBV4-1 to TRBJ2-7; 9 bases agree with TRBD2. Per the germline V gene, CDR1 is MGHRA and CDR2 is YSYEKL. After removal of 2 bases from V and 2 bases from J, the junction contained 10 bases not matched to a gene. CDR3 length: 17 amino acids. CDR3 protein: CASSQSALAGTPYEQYF. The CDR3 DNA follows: TGCGCCAGCAGCCAATCCGCTCTAGCGGGGACTCCCTACGAGCAGTACTTC.

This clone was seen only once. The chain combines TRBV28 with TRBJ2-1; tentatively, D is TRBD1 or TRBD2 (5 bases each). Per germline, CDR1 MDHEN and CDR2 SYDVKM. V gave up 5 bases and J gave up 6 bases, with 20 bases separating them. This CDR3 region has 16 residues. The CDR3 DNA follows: TGTGCCAGCAGTGCCGCGTCAGGGAGACCGTCCAATGAGCAGTTCTTC. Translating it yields CASSAASGRPSNEQFF.

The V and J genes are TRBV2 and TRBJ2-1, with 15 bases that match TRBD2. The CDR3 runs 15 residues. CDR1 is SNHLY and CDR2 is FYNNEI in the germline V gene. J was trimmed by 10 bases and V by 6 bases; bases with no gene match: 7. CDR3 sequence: CASRVGLAGGSEQFF. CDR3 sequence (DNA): TGTGCCAGCAGGGTCGGACTAGCGGGAGGGTCAGAGCAGTTCTTC.

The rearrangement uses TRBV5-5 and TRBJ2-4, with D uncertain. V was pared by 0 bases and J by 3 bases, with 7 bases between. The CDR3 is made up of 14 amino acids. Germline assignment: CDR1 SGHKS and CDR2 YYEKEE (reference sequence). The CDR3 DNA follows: TGTGCCAGCAGCTTGGGGTTGAGCAAAAACATTCAGTACTTC. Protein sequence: CASSLGLSKNIQYF.

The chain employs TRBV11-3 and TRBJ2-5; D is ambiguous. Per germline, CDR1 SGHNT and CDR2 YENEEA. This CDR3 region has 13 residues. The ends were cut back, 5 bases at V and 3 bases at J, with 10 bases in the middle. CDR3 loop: CASSRNGEETQYF. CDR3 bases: TGTGCCAGCAGCCGAAATGGGGAAGAGACCCAGTACTTC.

CDR3 protein: CASSFYRQTTNSPLHF. Here the CDR3 DNA reads TGTGCCAGCAGTTTTTACAGACAGACTACTAATTCACCCCTCCACTTT. The chain couples TRBV28 to TRBJ1-6; a possible D gene is TRBD1 (5 bases). Germline loops: CDR1 MDHEN, CDR2 SYDVKM. This CDR3 spans 16 amino acids. The V gene lost 3 bases and the J gene lost 6 bases, with 15 bases spanning the gap.

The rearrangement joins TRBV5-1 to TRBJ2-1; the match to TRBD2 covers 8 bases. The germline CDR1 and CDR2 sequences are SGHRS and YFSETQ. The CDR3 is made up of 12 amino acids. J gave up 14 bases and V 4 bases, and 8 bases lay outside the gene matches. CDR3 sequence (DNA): TGCGCCAGCAGCGCCGGAGCGGGAGCGGAGTTCTTC. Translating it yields CASSAGAGAEFF.

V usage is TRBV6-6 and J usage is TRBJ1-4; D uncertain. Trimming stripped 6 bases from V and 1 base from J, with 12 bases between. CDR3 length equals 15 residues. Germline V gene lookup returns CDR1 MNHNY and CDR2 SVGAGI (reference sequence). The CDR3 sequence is CASRGWGRTNEKLFF. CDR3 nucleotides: TGTGCCAGCAGGGGGTGGGGAAGAACTAATGAAAAACTGTTTTTT.

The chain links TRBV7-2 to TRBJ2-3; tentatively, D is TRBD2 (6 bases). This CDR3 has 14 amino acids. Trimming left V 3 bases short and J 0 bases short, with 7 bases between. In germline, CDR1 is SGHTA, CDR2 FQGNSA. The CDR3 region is CASSLEGSTDTQYF. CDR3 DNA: TGTGCCAGCAGCTTGGAGGGGAGCACAGATACGCAGTATTTT. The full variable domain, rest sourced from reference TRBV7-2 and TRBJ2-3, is GAGVSQSPSNKVTEKGKDVELRCDPISGHTALYWYRQSLGQGLEFLIYFQGNSAPDKSGLPSDRFSAERTGGSVSTLTIQRTQQEDSAVYLCASSLEGSTDTQYFGPGTRLTVL.